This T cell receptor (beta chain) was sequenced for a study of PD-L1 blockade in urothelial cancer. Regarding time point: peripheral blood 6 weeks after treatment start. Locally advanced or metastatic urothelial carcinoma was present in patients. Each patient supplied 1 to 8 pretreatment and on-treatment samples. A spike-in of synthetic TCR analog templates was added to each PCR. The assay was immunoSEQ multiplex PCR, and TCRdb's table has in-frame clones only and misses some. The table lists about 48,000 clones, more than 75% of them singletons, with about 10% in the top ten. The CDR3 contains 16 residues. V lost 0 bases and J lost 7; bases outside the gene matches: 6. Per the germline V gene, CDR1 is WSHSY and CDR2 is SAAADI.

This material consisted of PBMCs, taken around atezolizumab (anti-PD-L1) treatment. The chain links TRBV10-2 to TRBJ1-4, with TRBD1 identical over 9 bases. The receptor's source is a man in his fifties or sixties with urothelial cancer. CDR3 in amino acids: CASSESGQGGGEKLFF. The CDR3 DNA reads TGCGCCAGCAGTGAGTCGGGACAGGGCGGAGGTGAAAAACTGTTTTTT.